One sample yielded the 19 T cell receptor beta chains listed below, sequenced in a study of cytomegalovirus exposure and HLA in healthy donors. The method was immunoSEQ multiplex PCR; TCRdb's version includes in-frame clones alone and lacks a portion of them. The sample consists of 300,000 to 400,000 clones, roughly 87% of them appearing once. Sequenced material: PBMCs. The receptors here all came from a man younger than 45 in good health and CMV-seronegative.

This clone showed up just a few times. CDR3 loop: CASSITGGRQPQHF. The CDR3 nucleotides are TGTGCCAGTAGTATAACAGGGGGTCGACAGCCCCAGCATTTT. The chain links TRBV19 to TRBJ1-5; 8 bases align to TRBD1. The CDR3 sequence is 14 residues long. Trimming at V came to 2 bases and at J to 7 bases, leaving 4 bases not matched to a gene. Germline CDR1 is LNHDA and CDR2 is SQIVND (reference sequence).

The genes are TRBV5-4 and TRBJ1-2; unclear D gene. V dropped 1 base and J dropped 8 bases, with 15 bases sitting between them. Germline loops: CDR1 SGHNT, CDR2 YYREEE (reference sequence). There are 14 residues in the CDR3. Here the CDR3 DNA reads TGTGCCAGCAGCTTGTCTGGGGTCTGGGAGGGCTACACCTTC. This encodes CASSLSGVWEGYTF.

The V and J genes are TRBV19 and TRBJ2-7; no reliable D call. Germline V lookup: CDR1 LNHDA, CDR2 SQIVND (reference sequence). The ends were cut back, 2 bases at V and 1 base at J, with 9 bases in the middle. This CDR3 comprises 14 residues. CDR3 sequence reads: CASSISGPSYEQYF. The CDR3 DNA reads TGTGCCAGTAGTATATCGGGTCCGTCCTACGAGCAGTACTTC.

J is TRBJ1-2 and V is TRBV27, with 9 bases aligning to TRBD1. CDR3 size: 15 residues. Germline values: CDR1 MNHEY, CDR2 SMNVEV (reference sequence). The V gene end was trimmed by 4 bases and the J gene end by 7 bases; junction bases not matched to a gene: 10. The CDR3 protein is CASSSTTGGWGGYTF. DNA for the CDR3: TGTGCCAGCAGTTCCACTACAGGGGGCTGGGGTGGCTACACCTTC.

This clone turned up a few times. This chain connects TRBV7-8 to TRBJ1-2; 10 nucleotides line up with TRBD1. V gave up 5 bases and J gave up 7 bases; unmatched junction bases: 19. In germline, CDR1 is SGHVS, CDR2 FQNEAQ. CDR3 length equals 18 residues. CDR3: CASSPTRAGQGKDGGYTF. The DNA for the CDR3 is TGTGCCAGCAGCCCCACACGTGCGGGACAGGGGAAAGATGGTGGCTACACCTTC.

In DNA form, the CDR3 reads TGTGCCGGGACTAGCGGGGGAGGGAATACGCAGTATTTT. It yields the protein CAGTSGGGNTQYF. The chain is built from TRBV30 and TRBJ2-3; TRBD2 matches 14 bases. CDR1 is GTSNPN and CDR2 is SVGIG in the germline V gene (reference sequence). Trimming took 8 bases from V and 7 from J; bases not matched to a gene: 5. The length of the CDR3 is 13 residues.

The V call is TRBV5-1, the J call TRBJ2-7; possible D gene TRBD1, 5 bases. V shed 5 bases and J shed 5 bases, with 20 bases lying between them. The length of the CDR3 is 15 residues. Germline CDR1 SGHRS, CDR2 YFSETQ. The CDR3 bases are TGCGCCAGCAGATCACCTCAGGGTCTCCTAGACGAGCAGTACTTC. It encodes CASRSPQGLLDEQYF.

This chain uses TRBV4-3 with TRBJ1-2, with 7 bases lining up with TRBD1. V shed 5 bases, J shed 7 bases, and the junction held 4 bases outside the gene matches. Germline V gene data show CDR1 as LGHNA and CDR2 as YSLEER. This CDR3 region has 12 residues. The CDR3: CASSGYRGGYTF. CDR3 DNA: TGCGCCAGCAGCGGATACAGGGGTGGCTACACCTTC.

This chain joins TRBV19 and TRBJ1-1; a possible D gene is TRBD1 (5 bases). V lost 9 bases, J lost 0 bases, and 14 bases lay in between. From germline, CDR1 is LNHDA and CDR2 SQIVND (reference sequence). This CDR3 is built from 14 residues. The chain's CDR3 is CASQLGGLNTEAFF. Written as DNA, the CDR3 is TGTGCCAGCCAACTCGGGGGATTGAACACTGAAGCTTTCTTT.

V is TRBV2 and J is TRBJ2-5; TRBD2 agrees at 10 bases. Germline trimming cut 8 bases from V and 1 base from J; bases unmatched to any gene: 7. The germline V gene has CDR1 SNHLY and CDR2 FYNNEI. The CDR3 totals 15 residues. CDR3 in DNA: TGTGCCAGCGGGAGACTAGCGGGTGCCCAAGAGACCCAGTACTTC. Amino acid sequence: CASGRLAGAQETQYF. The whole variable domain, filled in from reference TRBV2 and TRBJ2-5, reads EPEVTQTPSHQVTQMGQEVILRCVPISNHLYFYWYRQILGQKVEFLVSFYNNEISEKSEIFDDQFSVERPDGSNFTLKIRSTKLEDSAMYFCASGRLAGAQETQYFGPGTRLLVL.

J is TRBJ2-1 and V is TRBV29-1, with 7 nucleotides matching TRBD1. CDR1 and CDR2 from the germline V gene are SQVTM and ANQGSEA. Trimming at V came to 5 bases and at J to 2 bases, leaving 9 bases not matched to a gene. This CDR3 region has 15 residues. In nucleotides, the CDR3 is TGCAGCGTTCTTCACCGGGACAGCGCCTACAATGAGCAGTTCTTC. Its translation is CSVLHRDSAYNEQFF.

The rearrangement joins TRBV7-9 to TRBJ2-3; 13 nucleotides align to TRBD2. The germline V gene encodes CDR1 SEHNR and CDR2 FQNEAQ (reference sequence). Trimming removed 4 bases from V and 6 bases from J; junction bases left unmatched: 10. This CDR3 comprises 17 residues. This CDR3 is CASSSRTSGGPTDTQYF. The CDR3, as DNA: TGTGCCAGCAGCTCCCGGACTAGCGGGGGACCTACTGATACGCAGTATTTT. Based on the CDR3 plus reference TRBV7-9 and TRBJ2-3, the full variable domain is DTGVSQNPRHKITKRGQNVTFRCDPISEHNRLYWYRQTLGQGPEFLTYFQNEAQLEKSRLLSDRFSAERPKGSFSTLEIQRTEQGDSAMYLCASSSRTSGGPTDTQYFGPGTRLTVL.

This chain links TRBV6-6 with TRBJ1-5, with 8 bases fitting TRBD1. The length of the CDR3 is 13 residues. Looked up from germline, CDR1 is MNHNY and CDR2 is SVGAGI (reference sequence). After removal of 8 bases from V and 5 bases from J, the junction contained 5 bases not matched to a gene. The CDR3 spells CASHGQGHQPQHF. DNA of the CDR3: TGTGCCAGCCACGGACAGGGCCATCAGCCCCAGCATTTT.

The gene calls are TRBV4-3 and TRBJ2-7; the D gene is possibly TRBD2 (5 bases). V lost 2 bases and J lost 2, with 13 bases in between. The germline gives CDR1 LGHNA, CDR2 YSLEER. The CDR3 sequence is 15 residues long. CDR3 loop: CASSQLAGVTYEQYF. The CDR3 region has the DNA TGCGCCAGCAGCCAATTAGCCGGGGTCACCTACGAGCAGTACTTC.

V gene TRBV7-6 combines with J gene TRBJ2-2; D gene ambiguous. This CDR3 is 15 amino acids long. Looked up from germline, CDR1 is SGHVS and CDR2 is FNYEAQ. V lost 5 bases and J 2 bases, leaving 12 bases between the germline ends. The chain's CDR3 is CASSLLGTNTGELFF. In DNA, the CDR3 is TGTGCCAGCAGCCTATTGGGCACTAACACCGGGGAGCTGTTTTTT.

The chain has TRBV7-8 and TRBJ2-7; D unclear. Trimming removed 0 bases at V and 2 bases at J, with 8 bases between. The CDR3 has 14 amino acids. The germline V gene encodes CDR1 SGHVS and CDR2 FQNEAQ. The CDR3: CASSLAPSTYEQYF. The CDR3, as DNA: TGTGCCAGCAGCTTAGCGCCGAGCACCTACGAGCAGTACTTC.

J is TRBJ1-3 and V is TRBV5-1; D is uncertain. This CDR3 is built from 14 residues. V was shortened by 4 bases and J by 4 bases, with 12 bases between the two germline ends. CDR1 and CDR2 (germline): SGHRS, YFSETQ. CDR3 coding DNA: TGCGCCAGCAGCGAAGAGGGTTCAGGAAACACCATATATTTT. It is translated as CASSEEGSGNTIYF.

The chain employs TRBV5-1 and TRBJ1-6; D may be TRBD1 (6 bases). This CDR3 contains 13 residues. V lost 4 bases and J 8 bases, leaving 10 bases between the germline ends. Germline V lookup: CDR1 SGHRS, CDR2 YFSETQ. The CDR3 here is CASSPRQDSPLHF. Written as DNA, the CDR3 is TGCGCCAGCAGCCCGAGACAGGATTCACCCCTCCACTTT. Together with reference TRBV5-1 and TRBJ1-6, the CDR3 gives the full variable domain: KAGVTQTPRYLIKTRGQQVTLSCSPISGHRSVSWYQQTPGQGLQFLFEYFSETQRNKGNFPGRFSGRQFSNSRSEMNVSTLELGDSALYLCASSPRQDSPLHFGNGTRLTVT.

The chain employs TRBV5-4 and TRBJ2-2; tentative D call: TRBD1 (6 bases). Germline V gives CDR1 SGHNT, CDR2 YYREEE (reference sequence). The CDR3 spans 16 residues. V gave up 5 bases and J gave up 2 bases, with 16 bases separating them. The chain's CDR3 is CASSHGQLLNTGELFF. CDR3 coding DNA: TGTGCCAGCAGTCATGGACAGCTACTCAACACCGGGGAGCTGTTTTTT.